This TCR beta chain was documented in a study of blood T cell repertoires in COVID-19. Deletions cut 7 bases from V and 0 bases from J, with 10 bases between. CDR3 length equals 14 residues. CDR1 and CDR2 (germline): WSHSY, SAAADI. Methods used by the authors: Scientists estimated how many nucleated cells there were by amplifying reference gene primers. Produced via immunoSEQ multiplex PCR; TCRdb's table is partial and in-frame only. The V and J calls and clone size are taken from that table; D and trimming were inferred from the DNA. The sample has hundreds of thousands of clones; roughly 80% are singletons.

This sequence joins TRBV10-2 and TRBJ1-3; D ambiguous. This receptor was identified in a man aged 40-50 years who had been exposed to COVID-19. Sequenced material: PBMCs or T cells enriched from blood (not recorded which). CDR3: CASKPGGSGNTIYF. The CDR3 region has the DNA TGCGCCAGCAAGCCCGGTGGCTCTGGAAACACCATATATTTT.